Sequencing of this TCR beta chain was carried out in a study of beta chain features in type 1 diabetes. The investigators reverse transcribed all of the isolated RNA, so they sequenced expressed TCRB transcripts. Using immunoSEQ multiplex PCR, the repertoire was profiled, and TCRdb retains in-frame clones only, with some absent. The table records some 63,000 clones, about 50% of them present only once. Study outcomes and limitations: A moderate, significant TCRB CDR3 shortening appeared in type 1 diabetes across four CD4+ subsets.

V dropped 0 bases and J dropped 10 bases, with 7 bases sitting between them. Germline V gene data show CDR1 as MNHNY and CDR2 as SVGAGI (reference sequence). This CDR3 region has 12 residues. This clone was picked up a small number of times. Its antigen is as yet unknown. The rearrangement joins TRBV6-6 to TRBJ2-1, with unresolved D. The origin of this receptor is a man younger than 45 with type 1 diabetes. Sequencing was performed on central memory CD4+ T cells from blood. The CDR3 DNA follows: TGTGCCAGCAGTTACTCAAATAGCGAGCAGTTCTTC. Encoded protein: CASSYSNSEQFF.